This TCR beta chain was retrieved from a study of cytomegalovirus exposure and HLA in healthy donors. Background on the study: The roughly 110 validation repertoires matched the 500 to 750 first-cohort repertoires in platform, a later analysis reported. Study conclusions and caveats: Rare sequences made up most TCRs, while some public TCRs were found in many donors. One later analysis, an examination of the 100 to 150 validation repertoires, found that first-cohort TCR clusters tended to co-occur in them. Altogether, around 160 TCR beta chains were recorded as cytomegalovirus-associated.

The CDR3 has 14 amino acids. Germline V CDR1 and CDR2: GTSNPN, SVGIG (reference sequence). After removal of 2 bases from V and 7 bases from J, the junction contained 4 bases not matched to a gene. With respect to this clone: Its antigen is not known.

Sequencing was performed with immunoSEQ multiplex PCR; in TCRdb, only in-frame clones are kept and a portion is missing. The sample records roughly 300,000 clones, roughly 87% being singletons. This clonotype was obtained from a woman in her twenties or thirties in good health and CMV-seropositive. The chain carries TRBV30 and TRBJ2-1; 11 bases agree with TRBD2. Sequencing input: PBMCs. CDR3 loop: CAWSPGTSGNEQFF. CDR3 nucleotide sequence: TGTGCCTGGAGTCCCGGGACTAGCGGAAATGAGCAGTTCTTC.